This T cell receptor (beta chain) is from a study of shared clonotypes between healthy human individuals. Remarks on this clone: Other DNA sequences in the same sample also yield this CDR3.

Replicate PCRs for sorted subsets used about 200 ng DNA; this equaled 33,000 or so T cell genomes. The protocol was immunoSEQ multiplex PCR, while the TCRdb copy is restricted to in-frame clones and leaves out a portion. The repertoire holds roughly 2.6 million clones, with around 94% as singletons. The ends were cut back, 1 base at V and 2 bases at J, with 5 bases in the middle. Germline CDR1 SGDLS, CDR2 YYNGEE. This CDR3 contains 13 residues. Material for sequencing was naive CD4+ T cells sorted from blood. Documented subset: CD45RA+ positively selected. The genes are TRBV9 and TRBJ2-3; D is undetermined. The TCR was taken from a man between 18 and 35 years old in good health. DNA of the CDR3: TGTGCCAGCAGCGTACGGAACACAGATACGCAGTATTTT. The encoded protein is CASSVRNTDTQYF. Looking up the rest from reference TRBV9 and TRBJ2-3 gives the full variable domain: DSGVTQTPKHLITATGQRVTLRCSPRSGDLSVYWYQQSLDQGLQFLIQYYNGEERAKGNILERFSAQQFPDLHSELNLSSLELGDSALYFCASSVRNTDTQYFGPGTRLTVL.